This T cell receptor beta chain was captured by sequencing in a study of neurological immune-mediated disorders (dated by TCRdb to between 2018 and 2020). With regard to the full study: Among the approximately 34 multiple sclerosis patients, 31 had relapsing-remitting MS and 3 had secondary progressive MS. Peripheral blood TCR-beta repertoires from HTLV-I-associated myelopathy (HAM/TSP) patients, multiple sclerosis patients and healthy controls were compared by UMI-based sequencing. The roughly 110 TCR-beta libraries covered PBMC samples along with longitudinal samples, technical triplicates, and paired sorted CD4+ and CD8+ T-cell subsets. Of the roughly 70 subjects in the cohort, approximately 15 were HAM/TSP patients, around 35 were multiple sclerosis patients, and approximately 20 were healthy controls. Points the paper makes about the study in general: No identical CDR3 amino acid sequences were shared among expanded clones across subjects, suggesting private TCR-beta repertoires in all groups. Phylogenetic analysis grouped repertoires from 18 of 34 MS patients into a cluster of related CDR3 sequences, suggesting a possible repertoire-level signature. No clinical or MRI features were associated with the MS cluster, and the authors said that larger cohorts are needed. The highest TCR clonal expansion was observed in HAM/TSP patients, whereas the lowest was observed in MS patients, even when compared with healthy controls.

Unsorted PBMC libraries were generated from 2 million PBMCs stored in RNAlater at -80 °C until RNA extraction. Multiple sclerosis patients were enrolled in a US clinical protocol evaluating disease progression by magnetic resonance imaging. Peripheral blood was subjected to Ficoll-Hypaque density gradient centrifugation to isolate PBMCs, which were then cryopreserved in liquid nitrogen. This clonotype has at least ten counts. Its specific antigen is unknown. Base qualities are not provided; no much larger clone lies one nucleotide away. The germline V and J ends show losses of 5 bases and 7 bases respectively, and no gene match explains 12 bases of the junction. Sequences MDHEN (CDR1) and SYDVKM (CDR2) are obtained from the germline V gene. The CDR3 runs 15 residues from the cysteine to the phenylalanine. The read is trimmed to its CDR3 DNA, 45 bases read in frame from base 1. cDNA synthesis used template-switch 5'RACE with a primer carrying a 10-nucleotide random unique molecular identifier tagging each TCR transcript. Each sequencing run produced over 200 million TCR-beta sequences covering 15-18 subjects. Total RNA was extracted with the RNeasy kit. The KAPA Real-time Library Amplification kit was used to amplify TCR-beta VDJ regions with primers targeting the TCR constant region and the 5'RACE anchor. A first PCR added sample indexes and Illumina adaptors, after which a second PCR increased the library yield. After purification with Ampure beads, the TCR product of roughly 650 bp was size-selected on a 2% E-gel SizeSelection system. Before pooling, library quality was checked on a Bioanalyzer, concentration was measured with Qubit, and libraries were quantified with the Kapa Library Quantification kit. Paired-end 2 x 150 bp sequencing of the libraries was performed on an Illumina HiSeq 2500. To increase sequence diversity, roughly 23-30% phiX was spiked into each library pool. The authors' analysis ran thus. The UMI-based MiGEC pipeline processed quality-filtered reads and removed over 90% of raw TCR sequences during error correction. VDJ genes were aligned to IMGT germline references, and each clonotype was defined by a unique CDR3 amino acid sequence together with V-J genes. VDJtools evaluated clonal expansion, Shannon diversity and CDR3 relatedness (CalcPairwiseDistances, ClusterSamples); CLCbio workbench built phylogenetic trees. Expanded clones were defined as having at least 8 unique UMIs, based on coefficient-of-variation modelling across technical triplicates. TCRdb handled the public reads itself, with Q25 trimming in fastp and clone calling in MiXCR, and kept productive beta chains. Entries are consolidated by CDR3 protein sequence, retaining the most common genes and DNA. TCRdb, not the authors, supplied the V and J calls. The sample has 65,000 to 90,000 distinct CDR3 sequences on record, approximately 5% of them singletons. The ten largest clones capture around 2.2% of the sample.

Here the chain combines TRBV28 and TRBJ1-2; the central 8 bases match TRBD1. Sequencing was done on a sample of PBMCs. This receptor was taken from a woman in her thirties with multiple sclerosis. The CDR3 corresponds to CASSTQGAKFSGYTF. The sequenced DNA is TGTGCCAGCAGTACGCAGGGGGCGAAATTTTCTGGCTACACCTTC.